These 17 T cell receptor beta chains were all obtained from the same sample, sequenced in a study of shared clonotypes between healthy human individuals. Naive-designated CD8 cells lacked CD45RO, were positively enriched for CCR7, and omitted terminally differentiated effector memory CD45RA+ cells. The data were produced by immunoSEQ multiplex PCR, yet TCRdb's version contains in-frame clones alone and is incomplete. The data show about 2.2 million clones, 90% to 95% seen once. The sequencing sample was made of naive CD8+ T cells from PBMCs. The receptor source for this set is a young man in good health. Some clones in this sample may be carry-over from other donors' samples.

This chain uses TRBV4-1 with TRBJ2-7; no clear D gene. The CDR3 totals 11 residues. Germline CDR1 MGHRA, CDR2 YSYEKL. The ends were cut back, 8 bases at V and 2 bases at J, with 7 bases in the middle. CDR3 sequence reads: CASPDPYEQYF. CDR3 sequence (DNA): TGCGCCAGCCCCGACCCCTACGAGCAGTACTTC.

Remarks on this clone: Other nucleotide sequences in the sample specify the same CDR3. The J gene is TRBJ2-1, the V gene TRBV10-3; TRBD2 aligns across 7 bases. CDR3 size: 16 residues. CDR1 ENHRY and CDR2 SYGVKD come from the germline V gene. Unmatched junction bases numbered 4, after V lost 0 bases and J lost 2 bases. CDR3 protein: CAISESASGAYNEQFF. CDR3 nucleotides: TGTGCCATCAGTGAGTCTGCTAGCGGAGCCTACAATGAGCAGTTCTTC.

The V call is TRBV29-1, the J call TRBJ2-3, with 10 bases identical to TRBD1. The CDR3 spans 14 residues. Germline-derived CDR1 and CDR2 are SQVTM and ANQGSEA. The V segment lost 6 bases and the J segment 8 bases; nucleotides outside the gene matches: 11. Here the CDR3 DNA reads TGCAGCGTGGCCGGGACAGGGGATGTCGTTACGCAGTATTTT. This sequence encodes CSVAGTGDVVTQYF.

This chain connects TRBV28 to TRBJ2-3; TRBD2 aligns across 7 bases. Germline CDR1 reads MDHEN; CDR2 reads SYDVKM. V gave up 1 base and J gave up 2 bases; unmatched junction bases: 12. This CDR3 is built from 18 residues. The CDR3 protein is CASSLFFIERDHTDTQYF. The DNA for the CDR3 is TGTGCCAGCAGTTTATTTTTTATCGAGCGGGATCACACAGATACGCAGTATTTT.

The chain combines TRBV7-8 with TRBJ1-1; TRBD1 is a possible D gene (6 bases). The V gene's germline CDR1 is SGHVS and CDR2 FQNEAQ. The CDR3 covers 14 residues. V was pared by 5 bases and J by 0 bases, with 10 bases between. The CDR3 protein is CASSTGRMNTEAFF. The CDR3 DNA reads TGTGCCAGCAGCACAGGGAGGATGAACACTGAAGCTTTCTTT.

For this clone: The same CDR3 is also encoded by other DNA sequences in this sample. V usage is TRBV27 and J usage is TRBJ2-1; D remains ambiguous. Germline lookup yields CDR1 MNHEY and CDR2 SMNVEV (reference sequence). Trimming shortened V by 3 bases and J by 4 bases, and 1 base separated the two germline ends. This CDR3 region has 11 residues. The CDR3: CASSLYNEQFF. CDR3 coding DNA: TGTGCCAGCAGTTTGTACAATGAGCAGTTCTTC.

V and J are TRBV4-1 and TRBJ2-4; TRBD1 is a possible D gene (6 bases). This CDR3 is 18 amino acids long. V was cut by 4 bases and J by 1 base, with 20 bases left in between. Germline V CDR1 and CDR2: MGHRA, YSYEKL. CDR3 sequence: CASSLGQLGPVAKNIQYF. The CDR3 DNA is TGCGCCAGCAGCCTCGGACAGTTGGGACCGGTGGCCAAAAACATTCAGTACTTC.

The chain recombines TRBV7-9 with TRBJ1-5; TRBD1 is a possible D gene (6 bases). The V end was cut by 5 bases, the J end by 1 base, with 15 bases between. CDR1 is SEHNR and CDR2 is FQNEAQ in the germline V gene (reference sequence). The CDR3 covers 16 residues. The CDR3 DNA reads as TGTGCCAGCAGCGACGCGTGGGGACAAAGCAATCAGCCCCAGCATTTT. Its protein is CASSDAWGQSNQPQHF.

The CDR3 region has the DNA TGTGCCAGCGGGAAATTAGGGGTAGCGGGACTAAGAATCGAGCAGTACTTC. This encodes CASGKLGVAGLRIEQYF. The gene calls are TRBV27 and TRBJ2-7; 8 nucleotides align to TRBD2. V lost 8 bases, J lost 6 bases, and 21 bases stayed unmatched. CDR3 size: 17 residues. Germline CDR1 reads MNHEY; CDR2 reads SMNVEV (reference sequence).

The chain joins TRBV7-9 to TRBJ2-1; no clear D gene. Per the germline V gene, CDR1 is SEHNR and CDR2 is FQNEAQ (reference sequence). CDR3 length equals 12 residues. V gave up 5 bases and J gave up 7 bases, with 9 bases separating them. The CDR3 here is CASSLGKNEQFF. The CDR3 DNA reads TGTGCCAGCAGCCTGGGGAAGAATGAGCAGTTCTTC.

The chain uses TRBV29-1 and TRBJ1-2, with a weak D call TRBD1 (6 bases). In germline, CDR1 is SQVTM, CDR2 ANQGSEA. Trimming left V 7 bases short and J 4 bases short, with 13 bases between. The CDR3 contains 12 residues. DNA of the CDR3: TGCAGCGCCAGGACAGAAATCTATGGCTACACCTTC. Translation gives CSARTEIYGYTF.

The genes are TRBV27 and TRBJ2-1; 7 nucleotides align to TRBD2. The junction had 5 bases not matched to a gene; V was cut back by 2 bases and J by 4 bases. CDR1 MNHEY and CDR2 SMNVEV come from the germline V gene (reference sequence). There are 15 residues in the CDR3. The chain's CDR3 is CASSLRGRVYNEQFF. The CDR3 coding sequence is TGTGCCAGCAGTTTACGCGGGAGAGTTTACAATGAGCAGTTCTTC.

The chain couples TRBV7-8 to TRBJ2-3; 9 bases align to TRBD1. The V gene's germline CDR1 is SGHVS and CDR2 FQNEAQ. Trimming removed 1 base from V and 4 bases from J; junction bases left unmatched: 6. The CDR3 consists of 16 residues. The CDR3 loop reads CASSLVTGGFADTQYF. DNA for the CDR3: TGTGCCAGCAGCTTAGTGACAGGGGGTTTCGCAGATACGCAGTATTTT.

The rearrangement uses TRBV19 and TRBJ1-5; TRBD1 agrees at 7 bases. V gave up 5 bases and J gave up 1 base; unmatched junction bases: 5. Per germline, CDR1 LNHDA and CDR2 SQIVND (reference sequence). The CDR3 consists of 15 residues. The CDR3 region has the DNA TGTGCCAGTAGTGTGACAGGGTACAGCAATCAGCCCCAGCATTTT. Encoded protein: CASSVTGYSNQPQHF.

The chain links TRBV4-1 to TRBJ1-5, with D perhaps matching TRBD1 (6 bases). Trimming left V 4 bases short and J 2 bases short, with 24 bases between. Germline V gene data show CDR1 as MGHRA and CDR2 as YSYEKL. The CDR3 sequence is 19 residues long. Here the CDR3 reads CASSPQGIGVGLGNQPQHF. DNA for the CDR3: TGCGCCAGCAGCCCTCAGGGGATCGGAGTGGGATTAGGCAATCAGCCCCAGCATTTT.

The chain uses TRBV13 and TRBJ1-2; TRBD1 agrees at 7 bases. The germline gives CDR1 PRHDT, CDR2 FYEKMQ (reference sequence). The CDR3 has 15 residues. V shed 4 bases, J shed 1 base, and the junction held 6 bases outside the gene matches. CDR3 protein: CASSYRQGDNYGYTF. The CDR3 DNA sequence: TGTGCCAGCAGCTACCGACAGGGAGATAACTATGGCTACACCTTC.

V and J are TRBV27 and TRBJ1-1; D may be TRBD1 (5 bases). Germline CDR1 is MNHEY and CDR2 is SMNVEV (reference sequence). Trimming shortened V by 1 base and J by 3 bases, and 15 bases separated the two germline ends. The length of the CDR3 is 16 residues. CDR3 sequence (DNA): TGTGCCAGCAGTTTATGGGGCAGGGTGAGGGACACTGAAGCTTTCTTT. It translates to CASSLWGRVRDTEAFF.